These 14 T cell receptor beta chains were all obtained from the same sample, sequenced in a study of shared clonotypes between healthy human individuals. Libraries were prepared by immunoSEQ multiplex PCR; TCRdb keeps only in-frame clonotypes and omits some of them. The sample has over a million clones, 95% to 99% seen once. Material for sequencing was naive CD4+ T cells sorted from blood. Subset described: CD45RA+ positively selected. The receptors stem from a man aged 30 to 45 in good health.

This clone occurred once. The CDR3 region has the DNA TGCGCCAGCACCGGGAGCACCTACGAGCAGTACTTC. It specifies CASTGSTYEQYF. This chain connects TRBV23-1 to TRBJ2-7, with D perhaps matching TRBD2 (6 bases). TRBV23-1 falls under the ORF class, with uncertain function. CDR3 length: 12 residues. The ends were cut back, 7 bases at V and 2 bases at J, with 9 bases in the middle.

The chain joins TRBV4-2 to TRBJ2-1, with a weak D call TRBD1 (6 bases). This CDR3 contains 11 residues. Trimming shortened V by 10 bases and J by 6 bases, and 10 bases separated the two germline ends. Germline-derived CDR1 and CDR2 are LGHNA and YNFKEQ. The CDR3 DNA sequence: TGTGCCATAGGACAGATCAATGAGCAGTTCTTC. Amino acids: CAIGQINEQFF.

The rearrangement links TRBV28 to TRBJ2-7; possibly TRBD1 for D (5 bases). Germline V gene sequence: CDR1 MDHEN, CDR2 SYDVKM. V was clipped by 6 bases and J by 1 base, with 19 bases between them. The CDR3 consists of 16 residues. The CDR3 protein is CASSSSRTPLSYEQYF. The CDR3 DNA is TGTGCCAGCAGCTCATCGAGGACACCGCTATCCTACGAGCAGTACTTC.

The J gene is TRBJ1-5, the V gene TRBV6-1; the D gene is possibly TRBD1 (5 bases). Trimming left V 0 bases short and J 2 bases short, with 17 bases between. The CDR3 covers 18 residues. CDR1 MNHNS and CDR2 SASEGT come from the germline V gene. The CDR3 nucleotides are TGTGCCAGCAGTGAAGCGCTTCGGGGGGAGTGGGGCAATCAGCCCCAGCATTTT. Protein sequence: CASSEALRGEWGNQPQHF.

The chain links TRBV28 to TRBJ1-5; no reliable D call. V shed 5 bases and J shed 8 bases, with 7 bases lying between them. Germline assignment: CDR1 MDHEN and CDR2 SYDVKM. CDR3 length: 11 residues. The CDR3 DNA reads TGTGCCAGCAGTACTCGGGAGCCCCAGCATTTT. Translated: CASSTREPQHF. The full variable domain, in which reference TRBV28 and TRBJ1-5 provide the parts outside the CDR3, is DVKVTQSSRYLVKRTGEKVFLECVQDMDHENMFWYRQDPGLGLRLIYFSYDVKMKEKGDIPEGYSVSREKKERFSLILESASTNQTSMYLCASSTREPQHFGDGTRLSIL.

This chain connects TRBV9 to TRBJ1-3; TRBD1 is a possible D gene (5 bases). V was trimmed by 4 bases and J by 0 bases, leaving 11 bases between them. Germline CDR1 SGDLS, CDR2 YYNGEE. This CDR3 has 15 amino acids. DNA for the CDR3: TGTGCCAGCAGCCCCTACGGGGGCTCTGGAAACACCATATATTTT. It is translated as CASSPYGGSGNTIYF. The full variable domain, completed using reference TRBV9 and TRBJ1-3, is DSGVTQTPKHLITATGQRVTLRCSPRSGDLSVYWYQQSLDQGLQFLIQYYNGEERAKGNILERFSAQQFPDLHSELNLSSLELGDSALYFCASSPYGGSGNTIYFGEGSWLTVV.

About this clone: The same CDR3 can be traced to other DNA sequences in this sample. This rearrangement joins TRBV5-1 to TRBJ2-5, with a tentative D call TRBD2 (5 bases). In germline, CDR1 is SGHRS, CDR2 YFSETQ. The CDR3 is made up of 13 amino acids. The V gene lost 4 bases and the J gene lost 5 bases, with 12 bases spanning the gap. CDR3 sequence (DNA): TGCGCCAGCAGCCCAGGCTCGGGGGAGACCCAGTACTTC. It translates to CASSPGSGETQYF.

This clone was recorded once. The chain carries TRBV6-6 and TRBJ2-1; 12 nucleotides align to TRBD2. Germline CDR1 and CDR2: MNHNY and SVGAGI (reference sequence). The CDR3 runs 15 residues. The V segment lost 5 bases and the J segment 7 bases; nucleotides outside the gene matches: 6. This CDR3 is CASSRRLAGDNEQFF. The CDR3 DNA reads as TGTGCCAGCAGTCGTCGACTAGCGGGAGATAATGAGCAGTTCTTC.

V is TRBV19 and J is TRBJ2-7; D is perhaps TRBD1 (6 bases). CDR1 is LNHDA, CDR2 SQIVND, per germline (reference sequence). The CDR3 has 15 residues. V lost 10 bases and J 2 bases, leaving 21 bases between the germline ends. CDR3: CATSRIGTPAYEQYF. CDR3 sequence (DNA): TGTGCCACGTCTCGGATTGGGACACCAGCCTACGAGCAGTACTTC.

This clone was found once. The chain joins TRBV28 to TRBJ2-5; weak D call: TRBD1 (6 bases). V was trimmed by 7 bases and J by 3 bases, leaving 12 bases between them. Germline V gene sequence: CDR1 MDHEN, CDR2 SYDVKM. The CDR3 sequence is 13 residues long. The CDR3 coding sequence is TGTGCCAGCATTAGGTACAGGGAAGAGACCCAGTACTTC. Its translation is CASIRYREETQYF. Full variable domain (rest looked up from reference TRBV28 and TRBJ2-5): DVKVTQSSRYLVKRTGEKVFLECVQDMDHENMFWYRQDPGLGLRLIYFSYDVKMKEKGDIPEGYSVSREKKERFSLILESASTNQTSMYLCASIRYREETQYFGPGTRLLVL.

The chain links TRBV7-6 to TRBJ2-7; D might be TRBD2 (6 bases). Trimming left V 6 bases short and J 3 bases short, with 18 bases between. The CDR3 extends over 15 amino acids. Germline V lookup: CDR1 SGHVS, CDR2 FNYEAQ. The CDR3 sequence is CASSPGRGNLYEQYF. The CDR3 nucleotides are TGTGCCAGCAGTCCGGGACGGGGGAATCTCTACGAGCAGTACTTC.

The chain couples TRBV4-3 to TRBJ2-7, with D perhaps given as TRBD1 or TRBD2 (5 bases each). The CDR3 length is 17 residues. In germline, CDR1 is LGHNA, CDR2 YSLEER. Trimming took 1 base from V and 2 from J, leaving 18 bases between them. CDR3 in amino acids: CASSQGLLGGSAYEQYF. The DNA of the CDR3 is TGCGCCAGCAGCCAAGGGTTGCTTGGGGGTTCCGCCTACGAGCAGTACTTC.

The chain uses TRBV5-4 and TRBJ2-7; the D is unclear. CDR1 and CDR2 from the germline V gene are SGHNT and YYREEE (reference sequence). The CDR3 is 13 amino acids. V lost 1 base to trimming and J lost 5 bases, with 10 bases between them. The CDR3 region is CASSLTWADEQYF. CDR3 nucleotides: TGTGCCAGCAGCTTGACCTGGGCGGACGAGCAGTACTTC.

This clone appeared a single time. This chain joins TRBV5-4 and TRBJ2-3; the D is unclear. Deletions cut 0 bases from V and 3 bases from J, with 11 bases between. The CDR3 totals 15 residues. Germline CDR1 is SGHNT and CDR2 is YYREEE (reference sequence). CDR3 residues: CASSLAPLGTDTQYF. The CDR3 DNA reads TGTGCCAGCAGCTTGGCCCCGTTGGGGACAGATACGCAGTATTTT.